The 25 T cell receptor beta chains presented below share a single source sample, sequenced in a study of T cell responses to AZD1222 COVID-19 vaccine. Libraries were prepared by immunoSEQ multiplex PCR; TCRdb keeps only in-frame clonotypes and omits some of them. In the table there are fewer than 150,000 clones, roughly 87% of which are singletons. This material consisted of peripheral blood, taken 28 days after the second AZD1222 dose. All receptors derive from an adult who received the AZD1222 COVID-19 vaccine.

The V gene is TRBV9, the J gene TRBJ1-5; D is unresolved. Trimming removed 0 bases at V and 4 bases at J, with 17 bases between. From germline, CDR1 is SGDLS and CDR2 YYNGEE. This CDR3 contains 17 residues. CDR3: CASSVEDVSRKNQPQHF. Written as DNA, the CDR3 is TGTGCCAGCAGCGTAGAGGACGTTTCCCGAAAGAATCAGCCCCAGCATTTT.

The gene calls are TRBV30 and TRBJ2-2, with 13 bases fitting TRBD2. The V gene end was trimmed by 5 bases and the J gene end by 0 bases; junction bases not matched to a gene: 6. CDR1 is GTSNPN, CDR2 SVGIG, per germline (reference sequence). This CDR3 has 17 amino acids. This CDR3 is CAWLGTSGNTNTGELFF. The DNA of the CDR3 is TGTGCCTGGTTGGGGACTAGCGGGAATACGAACACCGGGGAGCTGTTTTTT.

The chain's CDR3 is CASSRGTSGFSYEQYF. CDR3 nucleotides: TGTGCCAGCAGTAGAGGGACTAGCGGTTTTTCCTACGAGCAGTACTTC. J is TRBJ2-7 and V is TRBV6-2 or TRBV6-3; TRBD2 aligns across 11 bases. V was clipped by 5 bases and J by 1 base; unmatched bases: 7. CDR3 length equals 16 residues. CDR1 and CDR2 (germline): MNHEY, SVGEGT.

The genes are TRBV5-4 and TRBJ1-2; possibly TRBD1 for D (6 bases). The CDR3 totals 15 residues. The germline V gene encodes CDR1 SGHNT and CDR2 YYREEE (reference sequence). V was trimmed by 3 bases and J by 5 bases, leaving 17 bases between them. The CDR3 is CASSSGQPLGYGYTF. CDR3 DNA sequence: TGTGCCAGCAGCTCGGGACAACCCCTCGGGTATGGCTACACCTTC.

This clone was observed once. The chain uses TRBV19 and TRBJ1-6; no reliable D call. CDR1 LNHDA and CDR2 SQIVND come from the germline V gene (reference sequence). Trimming cost V 6 bases and J 8 bases, with 8 bases left between them. The CDR3 runs 12 residues. Written as DNA, the CDR3 is TGTGCCAGTAGCTTCGACCATTCACCCCTCCACTTT. This encodes CASSFDHSPLHF.

The rearrangement uses TRBV7-7 and TRBJ2-1; 12 positions agree with TRBD2. CDR1 and CDR2 from the germline V gene are SSHAT and FNYEAQ (reference sequence). J lost 14 bases, V lost 3 bases, and 8 bases had no gene match. The CDR3 consists of 14 residues. DNA of the CDR3: TGTGCCAGCAGCTTGACTAGCGGGAGTGCCCGCAAGTTCTTC. Amino acid sequence: CASSLTSGSARKFF.

This rearrangement joins TRBV7-9 to TRBJ1-1; D unclear. This CDR3 contains 12 residues. CDR1 SEHNR and CDR2 FQNEAQ come from the germline V gene (reference sequence). Trimming removed 2 bases at V and 3 bases at J, with 4 bases between. CDR3: CASSLRDTEAFF. The CDR3 DNA reads as TGTGCCAGCAGCTTACGGGACACTGAAGCTTTCTTT. Combining the CDR3 with reference TRBV7-9 and TRBJ1-1 gives the whole variable domain DTGVSQNPRHKITKRGQNVTFRCDPISEHNRLYWYRQTLGQGPEFLTYFQNEAQLEKSRLLSDRFSAERPKGSFSTLEIQRTEQGDSAMYLCASSLRDTEAFFGQGTRLTVV.

The chain has TRBV5-1 and TRBJ1-5, with D hard to call. The germline V gene has CDR1 SGHRS and CDR2 YFSETQ. Between the trimmed V and J ends, which lost 1 base and 0 bases, there was a span of 8 bases. The CDR3 is made up of 15 amino acids. The CDR3 coding sequence is TGCGCCAGCAGCTTGTACGTCGTTAGCAATCAGCCCCAGCATTTT. As protein: CASSLYVVSNQPQHF.

The V call is TRBV9, the J call TRBJ1-3, with a possible D match to TRBD1 (5 bases). Trimming took 4 bases from V and 8 from J, leaving 16 bases between them. Germline CDR1 SGDLS, CDR2 YYNGEE. CDR3 length equals 14 residues. CDR3 protein: CASSPGHSQDTIYF. DNA for the CDR3: TGTGCCAGCAGCCCCGGACACTCGCAAGACACCATATATTTT.

This chain connects TRBV6-5 to TRBJ2-2, with 7 bases that match TRBD1. In germline, CDR1 is MNHEY, CDR2 SVGAGI. This CDR3 comprises 15 residues. Trimming at V came to 6 bases and at J to 0 bases, leaving 4 bases not matched to a gene. The CDR3 bases are TGTGCCAGCAGAGAGGGGACAGCGAACACCGGGGAGCTGTTTTTT. Encoded protein: CASREGTANTGELFF.

This clone was seen a handful of times. The chain combines TRBV19 with TRBJ2-1; 8 bases fit TRBD2. V trimming: 4 bases; J trimming: 2 bases; junction bases outside the gene matches: 4. The CDR3 has 15 amino acids. Germline CDR1 reads LNHDA; CDR2 reads SQIVND (reference sequence). The CDR3 coding sequence is TGTGCCAGTAGTACCGGGACTAGTGCCTACAATGAGCAGTTCTTC. This gives the protein CASSTGTSAYNEQFF.

The rearrangement uses TRBV9 and TRBJ1-4; no clear D. With 0 bases removed from V and 5 bases from J, the gap between germline ends came to 11 bases. The germline CDR1 and CDR2 sequences are SGDLS and YYNGEE. The CDR3 contains 15 residues. CDR3 amino acids: CASSVVPGVNEKLFF. CDR3 DNA sequence: TGTGCCAGCAGCGTAGTACCGGGTGTAAATGAAAAACTGTTTTTT.

This chain uses TRBV30 with TRBJ1-5, with a weak D call TRBD1 (5 bases). The V gene's germline CDR1 is GTSNPN and CDR2 SVGIG (reference sequence). Trimming removed 1 base from V and 9 bases from J, with 19 bases in between. The CDR3 sequence is 15 residues long. The DNA of the CDR3 is TGTGCCTGGAGTGAGGGGTATCAGGAAGCGTGGCCCCAGCATTTT. As protein: CAWSEGYQEAWPQHF.

The chain links TRBV9 to TRBJ1-6; TRBD1 agrees at 7 bases. V dropped 5 bases and J dropped 7; count of bases not matched to a gene: 3. Looked up from germline, CDR1 is SGDLS and CDR2 is YYNGEE. The CDR3 covers 13 residues. The CDR3 sequence: CASRGQENSPLHF. The CDR3, as DNA: TGTGCCAGCAGAGGACAGGAAAATTCACCCCTCCACTTT.

The chain is built from TRBV3-1 (or the pseudogene TRBV3-2) and TRBJ1-2; tentatively, D is TRBD1 (5 bases). Trimming shortened V by 4 bases and J by 0 bases, and 15 bases separated the two germline ends. The CDR3 loop spans 16 amino acids. The germline V gene has CDR1 LGHDT and CDR2 YNNKEL (reference sequence). Here the CDR3 reads CASSPGRQQANYGYTF. CDR3 in DNA: TGTGCCAGCAGCCCTGGAAGACAGCAAGCTAACTATGGCTACACCTTC.

The chain links TRBV11-2 to TRBJ1-3; no definite D call. CDR3 length: 15 amino acids. The germline V gene has CDR1 SGHAT and CDR2 FQNNGV. V lost 5 bases, J lost 4 bases, and 15 bases lay in between. CDR3 residues: CASSRVRGYGNTIYF. The CDR3 region has the DNA TGTGCCAGCAGCCGAGTTCGGGGTTACGGAAACACCATATATTTT.

The rearrangement links TRBV6-6 to TRBJ2-3; D remains unclear. CDR3 size: 16 residues. In germline, CDR1 is MNHNY, CDR2 SVGAGI (reference sequence). The ends were cut back, 6 bases at V and 0 bases at J, with 16 bases in the middle. The CDR3 reads CASRNLGGTSTDTQYF. The CDR3 coding sequence is TGTGCCAGCAGAAATCTCGGCGGTACTAGCACAGATACGCAGTATTTT.

This clone was observed a single time. The V call is TRBV6-6, the J call TRBJ2-1; the D gene is possibly TRBD2 (6 bases). This CDR3 contains 13 residues. Germline V gene data show CDR1 as MNHNY and CDR2 as SVGAGI (reference sequence). V lost 7 bases, J lost 8 bases, and 15 bases lay in between. The CDR3 DNA is TGTGCCAGCACAAAACGGGACTCCCATGAGCAGTTCTTC. Protein product: CASTKRDSHEQFF.

This clone was detected once. The genes are TRBV7-8 and TRBJ1-2, with D hard to call. The V gene lost 4 bases and the J gene lost 0 bases, with 15 bases spanning the gap. The CDR3 is 16 residues long. The germline CDR1 and CDR2 sequences are SGHVS and FQNEAQ. CDR3 protein: CASSSLPGSSNYGYTF. The DNA of the CDR3 is TGTGCCAGCAGCTCCTTGCCGGGGAGCTCTAACTATGGCTACACCTTC.

The CDR3 coding sequence is TGTGCCAGCGACCGGACAGGTTGGAACACTGAAGCTTTCTTT. Translation gives CASDRTGWNTEAFF. This chain connects TRBV11-2 to TRBJ1-1; 7 bases fit TRBD1. Per germline, CDR1 SGHAT and CDR2 FQNNGV. The CDR3 contains 14 residues. Trimming removed 8 bases from V and 1 base from J; junction bases left unmatched: 7.

The chain uses TRBV18 and TRBJ2-2; D may correspond to TRBD1 or TRBD2 (6 bases each). Germline V gene data show CDR1 as KGHSH and CDR2 as LQKENI. The V gene lost 2 bases and the J gene lost 3 bases, with 13 bases spanning the gap. This CDR3 spans 16 amino acids. CDR3 in amino acids: CASSPNPGADTGELFF. The CDR3 nucleotides are TGTGCCAGCTCACCAAATCCGGGGGCGGACACCGGGGAGCTGTTTTTT.

This chain uses TRBV18 with TRBJ1-5; TRBD1 is a possible D gene (5 bases). Trimming cost V 3 bases and J 2 bases, with 20 bases left between them. The CDR3 contains 18 residues. Germline CDR1 and CDR2: KGHSH and LQKENI. The DNA for the CDR3 is TGTGCCAGCTCACCCAATTGGGGGAGGGCCGGACGCAATCAGCCCCAGCATTTT. Translating gives CASSPNWGRAGRNQPQHF.

The genes are TRBV19 and TRBJ1-1; 7 bases match TRBD1. V lost 2 bases to trimming and J lost 6 bases; unmatched junction nucleotides: 3. This CDR3 has 13 amino acids. Germline CDR1 reads LNHDA; CDR2 reads SQIVND (reference sequence). The CDR3 DNA reads as TGTGCCAGTAGTATAATCAGGGGGGCTGAAGCTTTCTTT. This sequence encodes CASSIIRGAEAFF.

The chain combines TRBV5-4 with TRBJ1-1; the D gene is possibly TRBD1 (6 bases). Per germline, CDR1 SGHNT and CDR2 YYREEE (reference sequence). V was trimmed by 5 bases and J by 1 base, leaving 9 bases between them. The CDR3 contains 13 residues. CDR3 sequence reads: CASRPQGNTEAFF. The CDR3, as DNA: TGTGCCAGCAGACCACAGGGGAACACTGAAGCTTTCTTT.

V gene TRBV5-6 combines with J gene TRBJ1-6, with no clear D. CDR1 and CDR2 (germline): SGHDT, YYEEEE. Deletions cut 4 bases from V and 12 bases from J, with 11 bases between. The CDR3 contains 12 residues. CDR3 amino acids: CASSLYREPLHF. The CDR3 DNA follows: TGTGCCAGCAGCCTTTATAGGGAACCCCTCCACTTT.